A single sample gave rise to the 21 T cell receptor beta chains below, sequenced in a study of shared T cell receptors in the human thymus. The table came from immunoSEQ multiplex PCR; TCRdb's copy has only in-frame clones and leaves some out. The sample holds 65,000 to 70,000 clones, 90% to 95% seen once. Sequencing was performed on thymocytes. The receptors stem from a human donor.

The rearrangement links TRBV7-9 to TRBJ2-5; D might be TRBD2 (5 bases). Germline assignment: CDR1 SEHNR and CDR2 FQNEAQ (reference sequence). The CDR3 extends over 17 amino acids. Trimming shortened V by 5 bases and J by 5 bases, and 24 bases separated the two germline ends. CDR3 sequence reads: CASSRKGGSVRGETQYF. The CDR3 coding sequence is TGTGCCAGCAGCAGAAAGGGCGGGTCCGTTCGTGGCGAGACCCAGTACTTC.

V is TRBV5-4 and J is TRBJ2-7; TRBD1 agrees at 8 bases. Germline V lookup: CDR1 SGHNT, CDR2 YYREEE (reference sequence). The V gene end was trimmed by 4 bases and the J gene end by 4 bases; junction bases not matched to a gene: 13. CDR3 length: 16 amino acids. The CDR3 region is CASSAGAQGARYEQYF. The CDR3 nucleotides are TGTGCCAGCAGCGCCGGGGCCCAGGGGGCACGATACGAGCAGTACTTC.

The J gene is TRBJ2-7, the V gene TRBV4-1; no clear D gene. Trimming removed 4 bases from V and 3 bases from J, with 16 bases in between. CDR1 and CDR2 from the germline V gene are MGHRA and YSYEKL. There are 15 residues in the CDR3. The CDR3, as DNA: TGCGCCAGCAGCCGAGACGGACGGAGAGGCTACGAGCAGTACTTC. It is translated as CASSRDGRRGYEQYF.

The CDR3 loop is CASSERDRVIRAYNEQFF. CDR3 DNA: TGTGCCAGCAGTGAAAGGGACAGGGTCATTAGGGCCTACAATGAGCAGTTCTTC. The V call is TRBV27, the J call TRBJ2-1, with 9 bases fitting TRBD1. CDR3 length: 18 residues. The trim removed 5 bases at V and 2 bases at J, leaving 13 bases unmatched. Germline V gene data show CDR1 as MNHEY and CDR2 as SMNVEV (reference sequence).

This sequence joins TRBV5-6 and TRBJ1-2, with D unresolved. The germline V gene has CDR1 SGHDT and CDR2 YYEEEE. V gave up 2 bases and J gave up 4 bases, with 15 bases separating them. This CDR3 region has 15 residues. The CDR3, as DNA: TGTGCCAGCAGCTTAAAGGTTGGGCGGACCTATGGCTACACCTTC. Translating gives CASSLKVGRTYGYTF.

The chain joins TRBV4-3 to TRBJ1-2, with D perhaps matching TRBD1 (6 bases). The CDR3 is 17 residues long. V was shortened by 0 bases and J by 4 bases, with 18 bases between the two germline ends. Germline values: CDR1 LGHNA, CDR2 YSLEER. The CDR3 bases are TGCGCCAGCAGCCAAGACCCCAGACAGGCGGGTCCCTATGGCTACACCTTC. It is translated as CASSQDPRQAGPYGYTF.

V and J are TRBV28 and TRBJ1-2; tentative D call: TRBD1 (5 bases). V was clipped by 4 bases and J by 3 bases, with 18 bases between them. CDR1 and CDR2 from the germline V gene are MDHEN and SYDVKM. This CDR3 is built from 16 residues. The CDR3 DNA is TGTGCCAGCAGTTCCCCAGGGTTTATATATGACTATGGCTACACCTTC. Translated, it gives CASSSPGFIYDYGYTF.

This chain connects TRBV5-1 to TRBJ1-2; D remains ambiguous. Germline loops: CDR1 SGHRS, CDR2 YFSETQ. CDR3 size: 14 residues. V was shortened by 6 bases and J by 2 bases, with 14 bases between the two germline ends. The CDR3 bases are TGCGCCAGCACCTTCTCAGGTCGGAACTATGGCTACACCTTC. Its translation: CASTFSGRNYGYTF.

CDR3 residues: CASSITRGLHDEQYF. CDR3 DNA: TGTGCCAGCAGTATAACCAGGGGACTTCATGACGAGCAGTACTTC. This chain joins TRBV25-1 and TRBJ2-7, with D perhaps assigned TRBD1 or TRBD2 (6 bases each). CDR1 and CDR2 (germline): MGHDK, SYGVNS. The CDR3 is made up of 15 amino acids. The V end was cut by 5 bases, the J end by 5 bases, with 19 bases between.

The V and J genes are TRBV4-2 and TRBJ1-1; 9 bases are shared with TRBD1. Looked up from germline, CDR1 is LGHNA and CDR2 is YNFKEQ. The ends lost 1 base at V and 8 bases at J; junction bases unmatched: 23. The CDR3 extends over 20 amino acids. The CDR3 sequence is CASSQADPDRGLGGAEEAFF. In DNA, the CDR3 is TGTGCCAGCAGCCAAGCCGATCCGGACAGGGGCCTAGGGGGGGCAGAGGAAGCTTTCTTT.

The chain recombines TRBV27 with TRBJ2-2; D perhaps matches TRBD1 (6 bases). CDR3 length: 15 residues. V was cut by 5 bases and J by 1 base, with 11 bases left in between. Per the germline V gene, CDR1 is MNHEY and CDR2 is SMNVEV (reference sequence). The CDR3 DNA reads as TGTGCCAGCAGTGGGGGCTTTCTGAACACCGGGGAGCTGTTTTTT. It translates to CASSGGFLNTGELFF.

This chain links TRBV7-2 with TRBJ2-7; no clear D gene. Looked up from germline, CDR1 is SGHTA and CDR2 is FQGNSA. The CDR3 has 14 residues. Trimming took 1 base from V and 2 from J, leaving 9 bases between them. The CDR3 reads CASSLESQTYEQYF. CDR3 in DNA: TGTGCCAGCAGCTTAGAGAGCCAAACCTACGAGCAGTACTTC.

The table lists this clone with a count of one. The rearrangement uses TRBV7-2 and TRBJ1-6, with D hard to call. The germline gives CDR1 SGHTA, CDR2 FQGNSA. The CDR3 extends over 16 amino acids. V was clipped by 1 base and J by 8 bases, with 15 bases between them. The CDR3 nucleotides are TGTGCCAGCAGCTTAGGCCGGTGGGATCGAGATTCACCCCTCCACTTT. Protein product: CASSLGRWDRDSPLHF.

This clone was found once. This chain links TRBV7-9 with TRBJ2-1; D is possibly TRBD1 (6 bases). Trimming removed 0 bases at V and 3 bases at J, with 15 bases between. Germline V gene lookup returns CDR1 SEHNR and CDR2 FQNEAQ (reference sequence). This CDR3 is built from 17 residues. CDR3 DNA: TGTGCCAGCAGCTTAGCTAAGGGCAGGGGAGTCTACAATGAGCAGTTCTTC. It translates to CASSLAKGRGVYNEQFF. The full variable domain, with the rest looked up from reference TRBV7-9 and TRBJ2-1, is DTGVSQNPRHKITKRGQNVTFRCDPISEHNRLYWYRQTLGQGPEFLTYFQNEAQLEKSRLLSDRFSAERPKGSFSTLEIQRTEQGDSAMYLCASSLAKGRGVYNEQFFGPGTRLTVL.

This chain uses TRBV19 with TRBJ1-5; weak D call: TRBD1 (6 bases). This CDR3 has 18 amino acids. Germline-derived CDR1 and CDR2 are LNHDA and SQIVND (reference sequence). V lost 5 bases, J lost 0 bases, and 20 bases lay in between. The CDR3 DNA reads as TGTGCCAGTAGTGTACTACAGGGAAGGGACCTTAGCAATCAGCCCCAGCATTTT. This codes for CASSVLQGRDLSNQPQHF.

The gene calls are TRBV4-3 and TRBJ1-6; D is ambiguous. V was clipped by 0 bases and J by 8 bases, with 11 bases between them. This CDR3 spans 15 amino acids. Germline lookup yields CDR1 LGHNA and CDR2 YSLEER. The CDR3 sequence is CASSQDRRVDSPLHF. CDR3 in DNA: TGCGCCAGCAGCCAAGATAGAAGGGTAGATTCACCCCTCCACTTT.

The chain links TRBV27 to TRBJ2-3; the match to TRBD1 covers 9 bases. The trim removed 3 bases at V and 7 bases at J, leaving 14 bases unmatched. The V gene's germline CDR1 is MNHEY and CDR2 SMNVEV (reference sequence). This CDR3 has 17 residues. CDR3 bases: TGTGCCAGCAGTTTGCCGCCGGGACAGGGTGGTGCAAATACGCAGTATTTT. Its translation: CASSLPPGQGGANTQYF.

The chain recombines TRBV5-7 with TRBJ2-7; D might be TRBD2 (6 bases). TRBV5-7 is given ORF status, its function remaining uncertain. Deletions cut 0 bases from V and 2 bases from J, with 15 bases between. The CDR3 extends over 16 amino acids. The CDR3 sequence: CASSLVGRRTTYEQYF. The CDR3 DNA sequence: TGTGCCAGCAGCTTGGTAGGTCGTAGGACTACCTACGAGCAGTACTTC.

This clone was observed once. The chain recombines TRBV28 with TRBJ1-2; D is possibly TRBD1 (5 bases). CDR3 length: 18 amino acids. Trimming stripped 1 base from V and 6 bases from J, with 24 bases between. CDR1 and CDR2 (germline): MDHEN, SYDVKM. The CDR3 nucleotides read TGTGCCAGCAGTTTATTGGCCCCACCGGGGGAGAGGGATGATGGCTACACCTTC. Amino acids: CASSLLAPPGERDDGYTF.

V usage is TRBV19 and J usage is TRBJ2-7; possible D gene TRBD1, 5 bases. The CDR3 totals 15 residues. V gave up 3 bases and J gave up 0 bases, with 12 bases separating them. Per germline, CDR1 LNHDA and CDR2 SQIVND (reference sequence). The CDR3 is CASSIRVQGSYEQYF. CDR3 nucleotides: TGTGCCAGTAGTATTCGGGTTCAGGGCTCCTACGAGCAGTACTTC.

The chain employs TRBV11-2 and TRBJ2-3, with TRBD2 identical over 10 bases. Germline V CDR1 and CDR2: SGHAT, FQNNGV. The CDR3 consists of 16 residues. The V and J ends lost 2 bases and 1 base, in that order; junction bases with no gene match: 3. The CDR3 DNA is TGTGCCAGCAGCTTAACTAGCGGGGTATGCACAGATACGCAGTATTTT. Its protein product is CASSLTSGVCTDTQYF.